This T cell receptor beta chain originates from a study of blood T cell repertoires in COVID-19. Libraries were prepared by immunoSEQ multiplex PCR; TCRdb keeps only in-frame clonotypes and omits some of them. There are 250,000 to 300,000 clones in the sample; roughly 85% occur only once, and 5% lies in the top ten. This CDR3 region has 14 residues. The V and J ends lost 7 bases and 4 bases respectively, with 17 bases between them. CDR1 is MNHEY, CDR2 SVGAGI, per germline. Those enrolled, adults aged roughly 18 to 95 years, came from 24 US areas. Participants were placed into cohorts based on the clinical history they reported. Up to 2 weeks before entering the study, exposed participants had met a COVID-19 case.

The origin of this receptor is a middle-aged man who had been exposed to COVID-19. The gene calls are TRBV6-5 and TRBJ2-7, with D tentatively TRBD2 (5 bases). Material for sequencing was PBMCs or T cells enriched from blood (not recorded which). The CDR3: CASKRADGLYEQYF. The CDR3 bases are TGTGCCAGCAAAAGAGCGGACGGCTTGTACGAGCAGTACTTC.